This TCR beta chain was recovered during a study of T cell responses to AZD1222 COVID-19 vaccine. Study-wide findings and caveats: Researchers report vaccine-associated CD4 TCRs spanning spike, with dominance at 160-218 and 743-854.

This table comes from immunoSEQ multiplex PCR, and its TCRdb copy is limited to in-frame clones, with some not included. The sample has over 100,000 clones; nearly 95% are singletons. About this clone: Its antigen remains unknown.

The clonotype was recovered from an adult in good health. The sequences come from peripheral blood, collected on day 0 of AZD1222 vaccination.

In DNA, the CDR3 is TGTGCCACTCGGCGGGAAGAGACCCAGTACTTC. It yields the protein CATRREETQYF. The J gene is TRBJ2-5, the V gene TRBV6-5; the D gene is possibly TRBD2 (5 bases). Per the germline V gene, CDR1 is MNHEY and CDR2 is SVGAGI. The CDR3 consists of 11 residues. Deletions cut 10 bases from V and 3 bases from J, with 9 bases between.